This TCR beta chain was captured by sequencing in a study of blood T cells in healthy people across ages. General study results and limits: The recorded TCR beta diversity per million T cells decreased in a roughly linear manner with age.

Together with a sample-barcoded 5' primer, a J-beta primer mix was included in a second PCR lasting about 6 to 11 cycles. Carrying 12 random nucleotides, a template-switch adaptor labeled each individual cDNA molecule. TCRdb re-analysed the 5' RACE reads in MiXCR, keeping a single row per CDR3 protein. The table includes hundreds of thousands of distinct CDR3 sequences, roughly 30% detected once. Per germline, CDR1 MDHEN and CDR2 SYDVKM. The CDR3 runs to 14 residues. As for this clonotype: Its antigen remains unidentified. One junction end disagrees with the germline gene, perhaps due to a read error.

It was around 10 milliliters of peripheral blood that were drawn from each donor. The extraction recovered at least 5.5 micrograms of total RNA per sample. Sequencing used blood. This receptor was obtained from a woman of 80 years or more in good health. V and J are TRBV28 and TRBJ1-1, with D possibly matching TRBD1 (5 bases). The CDR3 DNA sequence: TGTGCCAGCGGTTTATGGGGGGGGGACACTGAAGCTTTCTTT. The encoded protein is CASGLWGGDTEAFF.